This T cell receptor (beta chain) appears in the sequencing data of a study of cytomegalovirus exposure and HLA in healthy donors. General observations from the study: The sole available immune exposure information was CMV serostatus.

The table lists this clone with a few counts. Its antigen is currently unknown. A multiplex PCR was run with 60 Vbeta primers and 13 Jbeta primers. The assay was immunoSEQ multiplex PCR, and TCRdb's table has in-frame clones only and misses some. The sample shows some 200,000 clones, roughly 68% of them seen only once. Material for sequencing was PBMCs. This sequence was found in a woman under 40 in good health and CMV-seronegative.

The CDR3, as DNA: TGTGCCAGCAGCTTGACAGGGAACTACGAGCAGTACTTC. This gives the protein CASSLTGNYEQYF. The genes are TRBV7-9 and TRBJ2-7; 7 bases match TRBD1. Per the germline V gene, CDR1 is SEHNR and CDR2 is FQNEAQ (reference sequence). The V and J ends lost 3 bases and 3 bases, in that order; junction bases with no gene match: 2. CDR3 length equals 13 residues.